This is a list of T cell receptor beta chains from one sample in a study of blood T cell repertoires in COVID-19. Profiling relied on immunoSEQ multiplex PCR, and the TCRdb table lists in-frame clones only, not all of them. The table includes about 96,000 clones, less than 85% detected once. The sequencing input was peripheral blood. Receptor source: a woman aged 55-70 years with acute or convalescent COVID-19. Each CDR3 is given with its conserved first and last residue. Fields, in order: CDR3 protein, CDR3 DNA, J gene, D gene, V gene, clone size. The D gene is left open where the match is weak. For some rows the clone size is stated as once, few or many, or as a class when expanded; others skip it.

CDR3 protein: CASSSISFGQGARGYTF
CDR3 DNA: TGCGCCAGCAGCTCGATTTCTTTTGGACAGGGGGCGCGTGGCTACACCTTC
J gene: TRBJ1-2
D gene: TRBD1
V gene: TRBV5-1
clone size: .

CDR3 protein: CASSFDRVSGNTIYF
CDR3 DNA: TGTGCCAGCAGTTTCGACAGGGTTTCCGGAAACACCATATATTTT
J gene: TRBJ1-3
D gene: TRBD1
V gene: TRBV28
clone size: .

CDR3 protein: CASSLLAGGYNEQFF
CDR3 DNA: TGTGCCAGCAGCTTACTAGCGGGGGGCTACAATGAGCAGTTCTTC
J gene: TRBJ2-1
D gene: TRBD2
V gene: TRBV7-6
clone size: once

CDR3 protein: CASSFHEPDTDTQYF
CDR3 DNA: TGCGCCAGCAGCTTTCATGAGCCCGACACAGATACGCAGTATTTT
J gene: TRBJ2-3
D gene: .
V gene: TRBV5-1
clone size: .

CDR3 protein: CASSPPTGGDSPLHF
CDR3 DNA: TGTGCCAGCAGCCCTCCGACCGGAGGGGATTCACCCCTCCACTTT
J gene: TRBJ1-6
D gene: .
V gene: TRBV6-2/TRBV6-3
clone size: .

CDR3 protein: CASSPRRSSGNTIYF
CDR3 DNA: TGTGCCAGCAGCCCTCGTCGGTCCTCTGGAAACACCATATATTTT
J gene: TRBJ1-3
D gene: .
V gene: TRBV14
clone size: .

CDR3 protein: CASTDRVSSPLHF
CDR3 DNA: TGTGCCAGCACCGACAGGGTGAGTTCACCCCTCCACTTT
J gene: TRBJ1-6
D gene: TRBD1
V gene: TRBV7-9
clone size: .

CDR3 protein: CASSLGGMNTEAFF
CDR3 DNA: TGTGCCAGCAGCTTGGGCGGCATGAACACTGAAGCTTTCTTT
J gene: TRBJ1-1
D gene: .
V gene: TRBV5-4
clone size: .

CDR3 protein: CASSRSQRDSPNQPQHF
CDR3 DNA: TGTGCCAGCAGCCGCTCCCAACGGGACAGTCCAAATCAGCCCCAGCATTTT
J gene: TRBJ1-5
D gene: TRBD1
V gene: TRBV5-6
clone size: .

CDR3 protein: CASSVDGGAYNEQFF
CDR3 DNA: TGTGCCAGCAGCGTAGACGGGGGGGCGTACAATGAGCAGTTCTTC
J gene: TRBJ2-1
D gene: TRBD2
V gene: TRBV9
clone size: .

CDR3 protein: CASSGAAGVNTEAFF
CDR3 DNA: TGTGCCAGCAGCGGGGCAGCGGGTGTGAACACTGAAGCTTTCTTT
J gene: TRBJ1-1
D gene: .
V gene: TRBV9
clone size: once

CDR3 protein: CASSVGAGSTDTQYF
CDR3 DNA: TGTGCCAGCAGCGTAGGTGCGGGAAGCACAGATACGCAGTATTTT
J gene: TRBJ2-3
D gene: .
V gene: TRBV9
clone size: .

CDR3 protein: CARPWDRGYFTIYF
CDR3 DNA: TGTGCCAGACCATGGGACAGGGGCTATTTCACCATATATTTT
J gene: TRBJ1-3
D gene: TRBD1
V gene: TRBV5-3
clone size: .

CDR3 protein: CASDRGPPNGQPQHF
CDR3 DNA: TGTGCCAGCGACAGGGGGCCCCCGAATGGTCAGCCCCAGCATTTT
J gene: TRBJ1-5
D gene: TRBD1
V gene: TRBV2
clone size: once

CDR3 protein: CASSQRPGGTEAFF
CDR3 DNA: TGCGCCAGCAGCCAGCGACCCGGTGGGACTGAAGCTTTCTTT
J gene: TRBJ1-1
D gene: .
V gene: TRBV5-1
clone size: .

CDR3 protein: CSVDLRGLNTEAFF
CDR3 DNA: TGCAGCGTTGATCTCCGGGGATTGAACACTGAAGCTTTCTTT
J gene: TRBJ1-1
D gene: .
V gene: TRBV29-1
clone size: .

CDR3 protein: CASSLAGYGTYEQYF
CDR3 DNA: TGTGCCAGCAGTTTAGCGGGGTACGGGACCTACGAGCAGTACTTC
J gene: TRBJ2-7
D gene: .
V gene: TRBV27
clone size: .

CDR3 protein: CASSRIENSWGRGTQYF
CDR3 DNA: TGTGCCAGCTCTCGAATAGAGAACTCGTGGGGAAGGGGTACGCAGTATTTT
J gene: TRBJ2-3
D gene: .
V gene: TRBV18
clone size: .

CDR3 protein: CASSIRRLAGEQYF
CDR3 DNA: TGTGCCAGTAGTATAAGGCGGCTAGCGGGAGAGCAGTACTTC
J gene: TRBJ2-7
D gene: TRBD2
V gene: TRBV19
clone size: few

CDR3 protein: CASSRGPSGETYEQYF
CDR3 DNA: TGTGCCAGCAGCCGCGGACCATCGGGGGAGACCTACGAGCAGTACTTC
J gene: TRBJ2-7
D gene: .
V gene: TRBV27
clone size: .

CDR3 protein: CASSRGGADTQYF
CDR3 DNA: TGTGCCAGCAGCCGCGGGGGGGCGGATACGCAGTATTTT
J gene: TRBJ2-3
D gene: TRBD2
V gene: TRBV4-2
clone size: .

CDR3 protein: CASSLAGATTSEAFF
CDR3 DNA: TGTGCCAGCAGCTTGGCGGGGGCTACAACCTCTGAAGCTTTCTTT
J gene: TRBJ1-1
D gene: .
V gene: TRBV7-9
clone size: .

CDR3 protein: CASSQEQGSYGYTF
CDR3 DNA: TGCGCCAGCAGCCAAGAACAGGGGAGCTATGGCTACACCTTC
J gene: TRBJ1-2
D gene: TRBD1
V gene: TRBV4-3
clone size: .

CDR3 protein: CASSQSRDRWGNTEAFF
CDR3 DNA: TGCGCCAGCAGCCAAAGCCGGGACAGGTGGGGGAACACTGAAGCTTTCTTT
J gene: TRBJ1-1
D gene: TRBD1
V gene: TRBV4-3
clone size: .

CDR3 protein: CAIRHSGQMNTEAFF
CDR3 DNA: TGTGCCATCAGGCACTCGGGACAGATGAACACTGAAGCTTTCTTT
J gene: TRBJ1-1
D gene: TRBD1
V gene: TRBV10-3
clone size: .

CDR3 protein: CSAATRGRGNIQYF
CDR3 DNA: TGCAGCGCCGCGACACGGGGGAGAGGAAACATTCAGTACTTC
J gene: TRBJ2-4
D gene: .
V gene: TRBV29-1
clone size: once

CDR3 protein: CASSEAGTGISGNTIYF
CDR3 DNA: TGTGCCAGCAGTGAGGCCGGGACAGGGATCTCTGGAAACACCATATATTTT
J gene: TRBJ1-3
D gene: TRBD1
V gene: TRBV28
clone size: .